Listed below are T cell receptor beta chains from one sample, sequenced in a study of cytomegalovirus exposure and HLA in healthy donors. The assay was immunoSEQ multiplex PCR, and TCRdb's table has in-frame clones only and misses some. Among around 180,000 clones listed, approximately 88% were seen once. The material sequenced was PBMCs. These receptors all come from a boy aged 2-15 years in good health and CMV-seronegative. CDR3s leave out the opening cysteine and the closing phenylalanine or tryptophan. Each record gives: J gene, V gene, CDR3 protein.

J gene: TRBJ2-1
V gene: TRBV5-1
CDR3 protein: ASSLVGGGPNEQF

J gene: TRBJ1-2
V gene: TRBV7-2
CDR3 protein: ASSLDRRGSYGYT

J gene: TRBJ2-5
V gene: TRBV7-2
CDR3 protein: ASSGEGSGGLPQETQY

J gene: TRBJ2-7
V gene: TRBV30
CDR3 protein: AWSRQGYEQY

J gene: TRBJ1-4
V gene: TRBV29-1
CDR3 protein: SVVGGREGEKLF

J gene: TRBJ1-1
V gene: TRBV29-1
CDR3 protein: SVEVPGMNTEAF

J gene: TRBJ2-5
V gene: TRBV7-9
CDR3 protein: ASSQLTSGGAETQY

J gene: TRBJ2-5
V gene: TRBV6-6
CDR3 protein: ASSYSGRSLETQY

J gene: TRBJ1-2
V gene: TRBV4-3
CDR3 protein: ASSRRDQGRDGYT

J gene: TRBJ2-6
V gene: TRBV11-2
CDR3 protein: ASSARGGRARGANVLT

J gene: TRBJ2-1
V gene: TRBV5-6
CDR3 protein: ASSTKAGLAHNEQF

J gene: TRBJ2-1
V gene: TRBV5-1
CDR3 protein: ASSVTSSNEQF

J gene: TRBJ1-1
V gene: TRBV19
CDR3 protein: ASSTTFNTEAF

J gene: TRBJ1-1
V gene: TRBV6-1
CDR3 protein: ASSEWDSWNTEAF

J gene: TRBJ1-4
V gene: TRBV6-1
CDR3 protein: ASSEGPEKLF

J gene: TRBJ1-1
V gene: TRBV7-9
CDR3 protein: ASSTDRGNTEAF

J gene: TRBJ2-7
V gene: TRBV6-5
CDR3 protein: ASTVGLAGAHEQY

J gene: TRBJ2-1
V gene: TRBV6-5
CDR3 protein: ASRTTGANEQF

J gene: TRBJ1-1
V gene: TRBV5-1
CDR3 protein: ASSLVPGGSEAF

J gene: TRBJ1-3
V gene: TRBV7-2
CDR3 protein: ASSTPRGSSGNTIY

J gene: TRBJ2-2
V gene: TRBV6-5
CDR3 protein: ASRYGLAAGELF

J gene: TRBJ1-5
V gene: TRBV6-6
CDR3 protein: ASSRHDSNQPQH

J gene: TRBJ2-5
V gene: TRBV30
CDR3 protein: AWSVGGAGETQY

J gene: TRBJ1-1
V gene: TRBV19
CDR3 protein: ASSMVARGAF

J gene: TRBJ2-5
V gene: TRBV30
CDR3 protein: AWGVGLAGGQETQY

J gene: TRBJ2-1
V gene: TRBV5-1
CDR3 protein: ASRRSGGSHNEQF

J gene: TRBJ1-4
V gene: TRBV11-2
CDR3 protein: ASSLGNLRVTANEKLF

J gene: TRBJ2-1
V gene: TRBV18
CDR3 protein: ASSPQGQMNEQF

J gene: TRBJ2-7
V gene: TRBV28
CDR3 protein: ASSFGPGDEQY

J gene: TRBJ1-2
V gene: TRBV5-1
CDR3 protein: ASSRETTAAYGYT

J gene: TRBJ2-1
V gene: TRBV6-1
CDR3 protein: ASSQTPNEQF

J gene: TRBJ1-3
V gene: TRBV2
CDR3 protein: ASSEAGRGSGNTIY

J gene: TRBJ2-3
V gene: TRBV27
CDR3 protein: ASSPLLPGWAGGLDTQY

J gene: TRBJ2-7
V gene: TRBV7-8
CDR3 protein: ASSLLETYEQY

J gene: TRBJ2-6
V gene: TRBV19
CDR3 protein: ASSIGGQKSGANVLT

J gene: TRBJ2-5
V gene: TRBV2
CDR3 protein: ASSQSGLAGGETQY

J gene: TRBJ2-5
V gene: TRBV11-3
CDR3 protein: ASSFSYQETQY

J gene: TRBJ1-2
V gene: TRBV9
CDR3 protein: ASSPRTGTYGYT

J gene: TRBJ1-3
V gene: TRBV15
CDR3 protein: ATSRGTTSGNTIY

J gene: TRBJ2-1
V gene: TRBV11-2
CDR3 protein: ASSLSGRLGHEQF

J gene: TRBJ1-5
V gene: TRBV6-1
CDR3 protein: ASSVVPGHSTYSNQPQH

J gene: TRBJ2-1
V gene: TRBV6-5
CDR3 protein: ASRPGQYNEQF